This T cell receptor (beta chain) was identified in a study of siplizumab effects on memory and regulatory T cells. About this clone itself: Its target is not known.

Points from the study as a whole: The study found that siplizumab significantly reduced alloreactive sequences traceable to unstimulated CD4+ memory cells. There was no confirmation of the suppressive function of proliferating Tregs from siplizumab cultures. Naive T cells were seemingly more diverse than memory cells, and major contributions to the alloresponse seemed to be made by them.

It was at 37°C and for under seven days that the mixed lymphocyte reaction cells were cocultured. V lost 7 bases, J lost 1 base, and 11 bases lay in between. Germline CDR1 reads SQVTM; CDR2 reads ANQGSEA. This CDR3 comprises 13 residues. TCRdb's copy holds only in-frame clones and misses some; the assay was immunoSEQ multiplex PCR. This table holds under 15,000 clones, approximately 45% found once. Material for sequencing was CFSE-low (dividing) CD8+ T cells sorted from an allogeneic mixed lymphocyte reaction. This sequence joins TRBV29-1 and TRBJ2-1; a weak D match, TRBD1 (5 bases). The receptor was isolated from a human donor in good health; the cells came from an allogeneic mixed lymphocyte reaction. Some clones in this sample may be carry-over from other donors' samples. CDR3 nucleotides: TGCAGCGGTCTGACAGTTTCCTACAATGAGCAGTTCTTC. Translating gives CSGLTVSYNEQFF.